The clone carrying this TCR beta chain has more than one count but fewer than ten. The sample originates from a study of T cell repertoires in aging, cancer and after chemotherapy. A mixed TRB-A/B primer pool amplified rearranged TRB by multiplex touch-down PCR. TCRdb reprocessed the multiplex PCR reads via MiXCR and lists one record per CDR3 protein. The sample lists roughly 4,900 distinct CDR3 sequences; around a third were seen once. CDR1 and CDR2 (germline): LNHDA, SQIVND (reference sequence). The V gene end was trimmed by 3 bases and the J gene end by 6 bases; junction bases not matched to a gene: 8. This CDR3 comprises 14 residues. The template was genomic DNA from peripheral blood, not RNA.

The clonotype comes from a human donor with a blood cancer. Sequences were obtained from blood. The V gene is TRBV19, the J gene TRBJ2-7; 7 positions agree with TRBD1. The CDR3 protein is CASSMSTGASEQYF. The CDR3 DNA reads as TGTGCCAGTAGTATGAGCACAGGGGCATCCGAGCAGTACTTC.